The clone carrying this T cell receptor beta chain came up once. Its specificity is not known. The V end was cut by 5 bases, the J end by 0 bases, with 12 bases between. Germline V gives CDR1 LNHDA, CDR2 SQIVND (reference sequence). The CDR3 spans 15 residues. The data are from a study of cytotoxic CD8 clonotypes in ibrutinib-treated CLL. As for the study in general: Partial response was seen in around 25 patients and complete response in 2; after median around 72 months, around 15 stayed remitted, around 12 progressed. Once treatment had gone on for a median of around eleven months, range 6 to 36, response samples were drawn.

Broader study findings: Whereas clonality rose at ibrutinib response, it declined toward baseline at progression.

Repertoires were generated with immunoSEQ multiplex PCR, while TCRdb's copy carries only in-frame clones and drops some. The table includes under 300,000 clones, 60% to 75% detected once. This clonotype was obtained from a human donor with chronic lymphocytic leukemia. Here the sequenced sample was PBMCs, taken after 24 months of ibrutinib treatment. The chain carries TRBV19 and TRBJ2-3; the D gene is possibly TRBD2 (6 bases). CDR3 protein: CASSFSGPSTDTQYF. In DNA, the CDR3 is TGTGCCAGTAGTTTCAGCGGGCCCAGCACAGATACGCAGTATTTT. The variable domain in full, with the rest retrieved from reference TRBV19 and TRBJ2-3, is DGGITQSPKYLFRKEGQNVTLSCEQNLNHDAMYWYRQDPGQGLRLIYYSQIVNDFQKGDIAEGYSVSREKKESFPLTVTSAQKNPTAFYLCASSFSGPSTDTQYFGPGTRLTVL.